The present entry profiles one T cell receptor (beta chain) with its context. In the original processing: It was from reference gene primer amplification that nucleated cell counts were estimated. Libraries were prepared by immunoSEQ multiplex PCR; TCRdb keeps only in-frame clonotypes and omits some of them. V, J and clone size are those of that table, while D and trimming were read from the DNA. Of fewer than 700,000 clones listed, 85% to 90% are singletons. During active infection, Seattle patients enrolled and were then monitored through disease. The V segment lost 4 bases and the J segment 2 bases; nucleotides outside the gene matches: 3. Germline assignment: CDR1 LNHDA and CDR2 SQIVND (reference sequence). The CDR3 loop spans 15 amino acids. The data stem from a study of blood T cell repertoires in COVID-19. About the research overall: Italy, Spain and the United States were the sources of the convalescent and acute COVID-19 samples. In each case, the material was cDNA or gDNA derived from T cells, B-cell-depleted T cells, or PBMCs.

This chain links TRBV19 with TRBJ1-3; 9 nucleotides align to TRBD1. This TCR was recovered from a woman between 45 and 65 years old with COVID-19, enrolled during active disease. Sequenced input: peripheral blood. The CDR3 region is CASSTTGGTGNTIYF. The CDR3 DNA sequence: TGTGCCAGTAGTACGACAGGGGGAACTGGAAACACCATATATTTT.